These 29 T cell receptor beta chains were all obtained from the same sample, sequenced in a study of T cell repertoires in cytomegalovirus infection. TCRdb processed the reads anew with MiXCR; each CDR3 protein has one entry. The sample records hundreds of thousands of distinct CDR3 sequences, under 20% being singletons. Sequencing was carried out using PBMCs. The origin of the receptors is a human donor in good health (CMV status not recorded). Some clones in this sample may be carry-over from other donors' samples.

This clonotype has a count of ten or more. The chain employs TRBV12-3 or TRBV12-4 and TRBJ1-1; 7 nucleotides match TRBD1. The junction had 5 bases not matched to a gene; V was cut back by 7 bases and J by 3 bases. CDR3 length: 13 amino acids. CDR3 residues: CASILQGYTEAFF. As DNA, the CDR3 is TGTGCCAGCATCCTACAGGGGTACACTGAAGCTTTCTTT.

This clonotype was recorded at least ten times. The chain is built from TRBV7-9 and TRBJ2-3, with D hard to call. V lost 5 bases and J 0 bases, leaving 12 bases between the germline ends. Germline values: CDR1 SEHNR, CDR2 FQNEAQ (reference sequence). The CDR3 covers 15 residues. CDR3 bases: TGTGCCAGCAGCCCGGACCGTTCTAGCACAGATACGCAGTATTTT. It specifies CASSPDRSSTDTQYF.

The table lists this clonotype with a few counts. V usage is TRBV20-1 and J usage is TRBJ2-1, with 12 bases aligning to TRBD2. From germline, CDR1 is DFQATT and CDR2 SNEGSKA (reference sequence). This CDR3 contains 14 residues. Here the CDR3 reads CSLLSSGGANEQFF. In nucleotides, the CDR3 is TGCAGCTTACTCTCTAGCGGGGGGGCCAATGAGCAGTTCTTC.

This clonotype was counted ten times or more. V is TRBV7-2 and J is TRBJ2-5, with 11 bases fitting TRBD2. The CDR3 covers 15 residues. The germline CDR1 and CDR2 sequences are SGHTA and FQGNSA. V shed 5 bases, J shed 5 bases, and the junction held 7 bases outside the gene matches. In DNA, the CDR3 is TGTGCCAGCAGCCTCTCTAGCGGGGGGTGGGAGACCCAGTACTTC. Translated, it gives CASSLSSGGWETQYF. The variable domain in full, with the rest retrieved from reference TRBV7-2 and TRBJ2-5, is GAGVSQSPSNKVTEKGKDVELRCDPISGHTALYWYRQSLGQGLEFLIYFQGNSAPDKSGLPSDRFSAERTGGSVSTLTIQRTQQEDSAVYLCASSLSSGGWETQYFGPGTRLLVL.

This clonotype was detected many times. The chain joins TRBV7-2 to TRBJ1-5, with D unclear. Trimming left V 5 bases short and J 3 bases short, with 8 bases between. This CDR3 has 13 amino acids. Germline V gene data show CDR1 as SGHTA and CDR2 as FQGNSA. In DNA form, the CDR3 reads TGTGCCAGCAGCCCTTACAACAATCAGCCCCAGCATTTT. Its protein is CASSPYNNQPQHF.

This clonotype appeared a few times. The rearrangement joins TRBV18 to TRBJ2-7; D is uncertain. V lost 0 bases and J 5 bases, leaving 8 bases between the germline ends. The CDR3 runs to 13 residues. Germline V gene data show CDR1 as KGHSH and CDR2 as LQKENI. The CDR3 loop reads CASSPPGTDEQYF. Written as DNA, the CDR3 is TGTGCCAGCTCACCACCGGGTACGGACGAGCAGTACTTC.

This clonotype was counted many times. The genes are TRBV28 and TRBJ2-7; tentatively, D is TRBD1 or TRBD2 (5 bases each). The CDR3 is made up of 16 amino acids. Germline-derived CDR1 and CDR2 are MDHEN and SYDVKM. Trimming stripped 3 bases from V and 0 bases from J, with 15 bases between. The CDR3 DNA reads as TGTGCCAGCAGTTTCCCGGGCAGGGAGAGCTCCTACGAGCAGTACTTC. Its translation is CASSFPGRESSYEQYF.

This chain connects TRBV20-1 to TRBJ2-1; 9 bases align to TRBD2. Losses at the gene ends were 7 bases for V and 3 bases for J; bases not matched to a gene: 4. The CDR3 is made up of 13 amino acids. Germline assignment: CDR1 DFQATT and CDR2 SNEGSKA (reference sequence). The CDR3 region is CSGGRAYYNEQFF. In DNA form, the CDR3 reads TGCAGTGGCGGGAGGGCTTACTACAATGAGCAGTTCTTC.

This clonotype was observed at least ten times. V is TRBV12-3 or TRBV12-4 and J is TRBJ2-2; D unresolved. This CDR3 spans 18 amino acids. Trimming cost V 5 bases and J 3 bases, with 22 bases left between them. The CDR3 sequence: CASSTPGASRNYTGELFF. The CDR3, as DNA: TGTGCCAGCAGTACCCCCGGAGCATCCCGCAATTACACCGGGGAGCTGTTTTTT.

This clonotype was observed a handful of times. The chain combines TRBV5-4 with TRBJ1-2; weak D call: TRBD1 (6 bases). Trimming took 3 bases from V and 3 from J, leaving 12 bases between them. In germline, CDR1 is SGHNT, CDR2 YYREEE (reference sequence). The CDR3 runs to 14 residues. Here the CDR3 DNA reads TGTGCCAGCAGCTCTCAGGGGTTCGACTATGGCTACACCTTC. It encodes CASSSQGFDYGYTF.

This clonotype was counted only a few times. The chain combines TRBV28 with TRBJ2-3; D not certain. The V end was cut by 3 bases, the J end by 3 bases, with 25 bases between. Germline V gene sequence: CDR1 MDHEN, CDR2 SYDVKM. The CDR3 has 19 residues. CDR3 sequence (DNA): TGTGCCAGCAGTTTCGGGCCTTTCGCGCCTTCACAAAGGACAGATACGCAGTATTTT. Translated, it gives CASSFGPFAPSQRTDTQYF.

The gene calls are TRBV19 and TRBJ2-3; 8 nucleotides match TRBD2. The CDR3 sequence is 15 residues long. The germline CDR1 and CDR2 sequences are LNHDA and SQIVND (reference sequence). J gave up 2 bases and V 2 bases, and 3 bases lay outside the gene matches. CDR3 protein: CASSISAGATDTQYF. The CDR3, as DNA: TGTGCCAGTAGTATATCAGCGGGGGCCACAGATACGCAGTATTTT.

The table lists this clonotype with many counts. This sequence joins TRBV7-6 and TRBJ1-3, with 10 bases fitting TRBD1. Trimming at V came to 0 bases and at J to 2 bases, leaving 4 bases not matched to a gene. The germline gives CDR1 SGHVS, CDR2 FNYEAQ. This CDR3 has 17 amino acids. CDR3 sequence reads: CASSLAGQGFPGNTIYF. DNA of the CDR3: TGTGCCAGCAGCTTAGCGGGACAGGGGTTCCCTGGAAACACCATATATTTT.

This clonotype was counted many times. The chain is built from TRBV28 and TRBJ1-2; weak D call: TRBD1 (6 bases). Germline-derived CDR1 and CDR2 are MDHEN and SYDVKM. Trimming removed 7 bases at V and 3 bases at J, with 15 bases between. The CDR3 consists of 14 residues. The CDR3 loop is CASIAAGEDYGYTF. CDR3 DNA: TGTGCCAGCATCGCGGCAGGGGAGGACTATGGCTACACCTTC.

This clonotype has more than one count but fewer than ten. The V call is TRBV2, the J call TRBJ2-6, with D unresolved. Germline CDR1 is SNHLY and CDR2 is FYNNEI. V was pared by 8 bases and J by 2 bases, with 16 bases between. The CDR3 covers 16 residues. CDR3 sequence: CASDKRAVAGANVLTF. The CDR3 bases are TGTGCCAGCGATAAAAGGGCAGTAGCTGGGGCCAACGTCCTGACTTTC. Complete variable domain (other parts from reference TRBV2 and TRBJ2-6): EPEVTQTPSHQVTQMGQEVILRCVPISNHLYFYWYRQILGQKVEFLVSFYNNEISEKSEIFDDQFSVERPDGSNFTLKIRSTKLEDSAMYFCASDKRAVAGANVLTFGAGSRLTVL.

V is TRBV6-1 and J is TRBJ2-6, with D perhaps TRBD1 (6 bases). Germline assignment: CDR1 MNHNS and CDR2 SASEGT. V dropped 2 bases and J dropped 4 bases, with 12 bases sitting between them. The CDR3 has 16 residues. CDR3 DNA: TGTGCCAGCAGTGAAAGGTCAGGGGCGGGGGCCAACGTCCTGACTTTC. Residues: CASSERSGAGANVLTF.

The V and J genes are TRBV27 and TRBJ2-2; 9 bases line up with TRBD2. Trimming took 7 bases from V and 5 from J; bases not matched to a gene: 8. CDR1 MNHEY and CDR2 SMNVEV come from the germline V gene (reference sequence). CDR3 size: 15 residues. The CDR3 DNA reads TGTGCCAGCAACCCGGGACTAGCAAAAACCGGGGAGCTGTTTTTT. This encodes CASNPGLAKTGELFF.

This clonotype appeared a few times. V and J are TRBV5-4 and TRBJ2-5, with 11 bases that match TRBD1. The V gene end was trimmed by 6 bases and the J gene end by 4 bases; junction bases not matched to a gene: 8. The V gene's germline CDR1 is SGHNT and CDR2 YYREEE (reference sequence). The CDR3 has 15 residues. In nucleotides, the CDR3 is TGTGCCAGCACCAACGGACAGGGGGCAGGAGAGACCCAGTACTTC. Its protein is CASTNGQGAGETQYF.

This clonotype was found many times. The chain uses TRBV7-2 and TRBJ2-5; 7 bases align to TRBD1. The CDR3 sequence is 19 residues long. V lost 1 base to trimming and J lost 0 bases; unmatched junction nucleotides: 14. Germline values: CDR1 SGHTA, CDR2 FQGNSA. Written as DNA, the CDR3 is TGTGCCAGCAGCTTAGAGGCGCCAATACTGGGGACAGACCAAGAGACCCAGTACTTC. Amino acid sequence: CASSLEAPILGTDQETQYF.

This clonotype was counted at least ten times. The V and J genes are TRBV18 and TRBJ2-7, with D possibly matching TRBD1 (6 bases). The CDR3 length is 15 residues. V lost 2 bases and J lost 2, with 13 bases in between. Germline CDR1 reads KGHSH; CDR2 reads LQKENI. CDR3 amino acids: CASSPVSQGTYEQYF. The DNA for the CDR3 is TGTGCCAGCTCACCAGTCAGCCAGGGGACCTACGAGCAGTACTTC.

V is TRBV6-2 or TRBV6-3 and J is TRBJ2-1; D is perhaps TRBD2 (5 bases). V was cut by 7 bases and J by 4 bases, with 11 bases left in between. Germline lookup yields CDR1 MNHEY and CDR2 SVGEGT. The CDR3 sequence is 13 residues long. In nucleotides, the CDR3 is TGTGCCAGCACCCCTACGGGGTACAATGAGCAGTTCTTC. Encoded protein: CASTPTGYNEQFF.

The table lists this clonotype with a few counts. The rearrangement joins TRBV7-9 to TRBJ2-5; a weak D match, TRBD1 (5 bases). Germline values: CDR1 SEHNR, CDR2 FQNEAQ (reference sequence). The CDR3 has 15 residues. V lost 2 bases to trimming and J lost 5 bases, with 15 bases between them. CDR3 protein: CASSLSQGPWETQYF. The CDR3 nucleotides read TGTGCCAGCAGCTTAAGTCAGGGCCCATGGGAGACCCAGTACTTC.

This sequence joins TRBV20-1 and TRBJ2-7; 7 bases are a match to TRBD1. V lost 3 bases, J lost 2 bases, and 13 bases stayed unmatched. Germline lookup yields CDR1 DFQATT and CDR2 SNEGSKA (reference sequence). The CDR3 runs to 16 residues. CDR3 residues: CSASRQGVRLAYEQYF. CDR3 bases: TGCAGTGCTAGTAGACAGGGCGTAAGATTGGCCTACGAGCAGTACTTC.

This sequence joins TRBV11-2 and TRBJ2-3, with D unresolved. CDR3 length: 12 amino acids. Trimming pared 6 bases from V and 6 bases from J, leaving 10 bases between. Germline CDR1 reads SGHAT; CDR2 reads FQNNGV. The CDR3 region has the DNA TGTGCCAGCAGTACGGAATCCGATACGCAGTATTTT. Translating gives CASSTESDTQYF.

The chain recombines TRBV6-6 with TRBJ2-7; 7 bases line up with TRBD1. From germline, CDR1 is MNHNY and CDR2 SVGAGI (reference sequence). J gave up 1 base and V 5 bases, and 8 bases lay outside the gene matches. This CDR3 contains 15 residues. The CDR3 loop is CASSTGTAESYEQYF. The CDR3 coding sequence is TGTGCCAGCAGTACTGGGACAGCCGAATCCTACGAGCAGTACTTC.

A few counts support this clonotype. The rearrangement links TRBV12-3 or TRBV12-4 to TRBJ1-2, with TRBD1 matching over 7 bases. The CDR3 totals 15 residues. After removal of 6 bases from V and 1 base from J, the junction contained 8 bases not matched to a gene. CDR3 in DNA: TGTGCCAGCAGGAAAACAGGGGATTTTAACTATGGCTACACCTTC. It encodes CASRKTGDFNYGYTF.

This clonotype appeared many times. The chain combines TRBV12-3 or TRBV12-4 with TRBJ1-4; maybe TRBD1 (6 bases). V gave up 5 bases and J gave up 5 bases, with 15 bases separating them. This CDR3 region has 15 residues. CDR3 nucleotides: TGTGCCAGCAGTGAGGGGGGCAGGGGCAATGAAAAACTGTTTTTT. It encodes CASSEGGRGNEKLFF.

V gene TRBV20-1 combines with J gene TRBJ1-1, with D uncertain. The CDR3 is made up of 13 amino acids. CDR1 and CDR2 from the germline V gene are DFQATT and SNEGSKA (reference sequence). V lost 3 bases and J 1 base, leaving 9 bases between the germline ends. DNA for the CDR3: TGCAGTGCTAGGTGGCCGACGAACACTGAAGCTTTCTTT. This translates into CSARWPTNTEAFF.

There are a few counts of this clonotype. V and J are TRBV5-6 and TRBJ1-5, with D tentatively TRBD1 (6 bases). Trimming removed 1 base at V and 3 bases at J, with 11 bases between. The CDR3 has 15 amino acids. CDR1 is SGHDT and CDR2 is YYEEEE in the germline V gene. This CDR3 is CASSLSGGNNQPQHF. The CDR3 DNA is TGTGCCAGCAGCTTGTCCGGGGGCAACAATCAGCCCCAGCATTTT. The full variable domain, in which reference TRBV5-6 and TRBJ1-5 provide the parts outside the CDR3, is DAGVTQSPTHLIKTRGQQVTLRCSPKSGHDTVSWYQQALGQGPQFIFQYYEEEERQRGNFPDRFSGHQFPNYSSELNVNALLLGDSALYLCASSLSGGNNQPQHFGDGTRLSIL.